This TCR beta chain was obtained from a study of cytomegalovirus exposure and HLA in healthy donors. From germline, CDR1 is KGHSH and CDR2 LQKENI. This CDR3 is 12 amino acids long. Trimming removed 1 base from V and 7 bases from J, with 5 bases in between. To note about this clone: The antigen is not known.

Study-wide results and caveats: A later analysis showed HLA-associated TCR beta chains outstripping equally common others in clonal expansion.

The PCR employed 60 Vbeta primers together with 13 Jbeta primers. In the authors' workflow: Some 9.9 million of some 80 million unique TCR beta chains were shared, per a later count. Sequencing was performed with immunoSEQ multiplex PCR; in TCRdb, only in-frame clones are kept and a portion is missing. For V, J and clone size, that table is used; D and trimming come from the DNA. The sample lists approximately 140,000 clones, about 85% occurring once. The chain carries TRBV18 and TRBJ1-5; perhaps TRBD1 as D (5 bases). The sequenced sample was PBMCs. The source of this sequence is a boy younger than 18 in good health and CMV-seronegative. The CDR3 coding sequence is TGTGCCAGCTCACCACGGGGCCAGCCCCAGCATTTT. Its translation is CASSPRGQPQHF.